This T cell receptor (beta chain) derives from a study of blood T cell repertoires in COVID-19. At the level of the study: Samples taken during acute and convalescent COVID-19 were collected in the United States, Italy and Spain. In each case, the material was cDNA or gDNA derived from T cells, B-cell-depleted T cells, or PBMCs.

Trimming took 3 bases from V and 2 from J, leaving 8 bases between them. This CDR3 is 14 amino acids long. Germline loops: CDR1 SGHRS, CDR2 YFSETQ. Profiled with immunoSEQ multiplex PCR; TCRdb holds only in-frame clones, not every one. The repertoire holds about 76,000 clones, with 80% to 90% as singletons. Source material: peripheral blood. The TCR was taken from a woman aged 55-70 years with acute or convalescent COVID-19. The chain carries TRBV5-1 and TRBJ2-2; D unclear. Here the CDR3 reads CASSWADNTGELFF. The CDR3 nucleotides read TGCGCCAGCAGCTGGGCAGACAACACCGGGGAGCTGTTTTTT.